The clone carrying this TCR beta chain was seen a few times. Its specificity is not known. V trimming: 4 bases; J trimming: 4 bases; junction bases outside the gene matches: 7. This CDR3 is built from 15 residues. Germline CDR1 reads LGHNT; CDR2 reads FRNRAP. The entry originates in a study of T cell repertoires in cytomegalovirus infection. Across the study: HLA-B-restricted CMV epitopes that are well studied were used alongside recently identified HLA-C-restricted ones. The public TCR beta signatures pointed to both CMV infection and matching HLA type.

Study-level results: In two of eight donors, the top clonotype was HLA-C-restricted CMV-specific.

In TCRdb, the reads were re-called with MiXCR into one record per CDR3 protein. The sample carries approximately 910,000 distinct CDR3 sequences, less than 40% recorded once. The receptor was isolated from a human donor in good health (CMV status not recorded). Some clones in this sample may be carry-over from other donors' samples. Sequencing was performed on cultured CD8+ T cells from PBMCs, taken from culture after CMV antigen stimulation. This rearrangement joins TRBV12-5 to TRBJ1-1, with 9 bases that match TRBD1. This chain's CDR3 is CASGWGTGRSTEAFF. CDR3 in DNA: TGTGCTAGTGGTTGGGGGACAGGGCGGAGCACTGAAGCTTTCTTT.